This T cell receptor beta chain was profiled in a study of blood T cell repertoires in COVID-19. Study overall: PBMCs, B-cell-depleted T cells, or T cells provided the cDNA or gDNA that made up the material.

Methods used by the authors: Amplification of reference gene primers provided the estimated nucleated cell counts. The data were produced by immunoSEQ multiplex PCR, yet TCRdb's version contains in-frame clones alone and is incomplete. For V, J and clone size, that table is used; D and trimming come from the DNA. This sample has 150,000 to 200,000 clones, with more than 75% found just once. The V end was cut by 1 base, the J end by 5 bases, with 8 bases between. Germline-derived CDR1 and CDR2 are LGHDT and YNNKEL (reference sequence). This CDR3 contains 13 residues. The receptor was isolated from a man between 18 and 29 years old with active or convalescent COVID-19. Sequencing was carried out using peripheral blood. The chain combines TRBV3-1 (or the pseudogene TRBV3-2) with TRBJ2-5; no clear D gene. The CDR3 sequence: CASSQADMETQYF. DNA of the CDR3: TGTGCCAGCAGCCAAGCAGATATGGAGACCCAGTACTTC.